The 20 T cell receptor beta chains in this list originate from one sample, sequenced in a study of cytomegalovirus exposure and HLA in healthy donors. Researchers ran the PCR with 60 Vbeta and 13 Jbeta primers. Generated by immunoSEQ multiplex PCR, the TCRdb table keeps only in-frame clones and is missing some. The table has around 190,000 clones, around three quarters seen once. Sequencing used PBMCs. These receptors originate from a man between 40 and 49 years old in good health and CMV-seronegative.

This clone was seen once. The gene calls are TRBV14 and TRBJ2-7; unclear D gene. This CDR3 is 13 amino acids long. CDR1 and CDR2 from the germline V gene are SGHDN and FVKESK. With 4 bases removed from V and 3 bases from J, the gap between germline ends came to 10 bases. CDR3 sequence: CASSPTLSYEQYF. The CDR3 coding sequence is TGTGCCAGCAGCCCGACTTTAAGCTACGAGCAGTACTTC.

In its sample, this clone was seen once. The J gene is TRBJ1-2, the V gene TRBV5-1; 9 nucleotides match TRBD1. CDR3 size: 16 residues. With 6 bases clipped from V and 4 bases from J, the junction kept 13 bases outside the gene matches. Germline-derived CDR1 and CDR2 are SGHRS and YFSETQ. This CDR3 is CASNFGGTGNAYGYTF. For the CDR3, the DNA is TGCGCCAGCAACTTTGGGGGGACAGGGAATGCCTATGGCTACACCTTC. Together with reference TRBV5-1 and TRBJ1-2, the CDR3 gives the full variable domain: KAGVTQTPRYLIKTRGQQVTLSCSPISGHRSVSWYQQTPGQGLQFLFEYFSETQRNKGNFPGRFSGRQFSNSRSEMNVSTLELGDSALYLCASNFGGTGNAYGYTFGSGTRLTVV.

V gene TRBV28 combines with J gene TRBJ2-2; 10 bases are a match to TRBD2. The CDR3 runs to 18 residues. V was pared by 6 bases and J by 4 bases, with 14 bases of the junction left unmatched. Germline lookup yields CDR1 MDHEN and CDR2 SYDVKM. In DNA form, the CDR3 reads TGTGCCAGCAGATCACTAGCGGGGCTACCAGGGTCCACCGGGGAGCTGTTTTTT. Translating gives CASRSLAGLPGSTGELFF.

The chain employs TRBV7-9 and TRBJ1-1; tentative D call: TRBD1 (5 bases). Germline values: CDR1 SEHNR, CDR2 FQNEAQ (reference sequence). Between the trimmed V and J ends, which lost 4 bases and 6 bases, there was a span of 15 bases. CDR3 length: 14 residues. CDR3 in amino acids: CASSSSGVRPEAFF. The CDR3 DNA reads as TGTGCCAGCAGCTCCTCGGGGGTCCGTCCTGAAGCTTTCTTT.

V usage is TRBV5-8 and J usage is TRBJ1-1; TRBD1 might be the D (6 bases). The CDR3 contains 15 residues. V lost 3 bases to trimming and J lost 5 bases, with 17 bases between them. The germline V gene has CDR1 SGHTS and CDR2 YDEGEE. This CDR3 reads CASSWSSERGTEAFF. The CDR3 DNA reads TGTGCCAGCAGCTGGTCCTCTGAGAGGGGGACTGAAGCTTTCTTT.

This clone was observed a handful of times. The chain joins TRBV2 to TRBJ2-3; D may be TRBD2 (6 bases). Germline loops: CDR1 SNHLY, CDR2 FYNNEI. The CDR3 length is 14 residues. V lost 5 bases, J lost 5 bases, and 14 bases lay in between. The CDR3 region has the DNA TGTGCCAGCAGTCCCTTTGCCGGGGGAGATACGCAGTATTTT. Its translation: CASSPFAGGDTQYF.

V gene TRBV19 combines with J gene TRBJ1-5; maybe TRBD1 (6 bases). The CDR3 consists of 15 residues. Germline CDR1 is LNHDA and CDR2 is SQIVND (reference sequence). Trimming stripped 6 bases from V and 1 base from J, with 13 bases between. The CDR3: CASRPGGTSNQPQHF. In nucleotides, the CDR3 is TGTGCCAGTAGGCCCGGGGGGACAAGCAATCAGCCCCAGCATTTT.

The CDR3 loop reads CASNGAGGSYNEQFF. The DNA of the CDR3 is TGTGCCAGCAACGGGGCGGGAGGATCCTACAATGAGCAGTTCTTC. The V gene is TRBV9, the J gene TRBJ2-1; 8 positions agree with TRBD2. The CDR3 contains 15 residues. Germline V gene lookup returns CDR1 SGDLS and CDR2 YYNGEE. V shed 6 bases and J 1 base; nucleotides not matched to a gene: 6.

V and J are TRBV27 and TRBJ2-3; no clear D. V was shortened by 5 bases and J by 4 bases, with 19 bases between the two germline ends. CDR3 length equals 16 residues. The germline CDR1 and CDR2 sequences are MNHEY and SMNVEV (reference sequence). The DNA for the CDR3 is TGTGCCAGCAGTCCCCCCAGCTCCAGGCCCCCAGATACGCAGTATTTT. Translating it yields CASSPPSSRPPDTQYF.

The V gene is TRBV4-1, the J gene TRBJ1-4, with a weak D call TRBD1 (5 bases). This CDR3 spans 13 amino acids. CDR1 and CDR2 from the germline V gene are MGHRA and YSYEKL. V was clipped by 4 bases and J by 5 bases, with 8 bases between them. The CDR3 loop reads CASSRNRNEKLFF. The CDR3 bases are TGCGCCAGCAGCCGAAACAGGAATGAAAAACTGTTTTTT.

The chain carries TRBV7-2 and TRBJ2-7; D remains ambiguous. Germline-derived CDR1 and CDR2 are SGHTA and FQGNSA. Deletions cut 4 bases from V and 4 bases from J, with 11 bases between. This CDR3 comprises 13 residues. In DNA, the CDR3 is TGTGCCAGCAGCTCGTCCTTCTCGTACGAGCAGTACTTC. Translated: CASSSSFSYEQYF.

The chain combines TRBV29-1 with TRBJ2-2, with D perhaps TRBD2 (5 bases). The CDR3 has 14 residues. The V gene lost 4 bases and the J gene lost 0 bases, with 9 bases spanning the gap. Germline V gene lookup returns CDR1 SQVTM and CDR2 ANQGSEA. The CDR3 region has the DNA TGCAGCGTTGGCCCGCGGGCGAACACCGGGGAGCTGTTTTTT. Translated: CSVGPRANTGELFF.

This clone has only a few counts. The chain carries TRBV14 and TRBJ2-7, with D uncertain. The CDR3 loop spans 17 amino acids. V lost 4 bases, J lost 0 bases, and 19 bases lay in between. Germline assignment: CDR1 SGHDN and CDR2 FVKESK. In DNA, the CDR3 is TGTGCCAGCAGCCTTCCCAGTTTGGGCCCGAGCTCCTACGAGCAGTACTTC. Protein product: CASSLPSLGPSSYEQYF.

CDR3 sequence reads: CASSFGLAGDEQYF. The CDR3 bases are TGTGCCAGCAGCTTTGGACTAGCGGGAGACGAGCAGTACTTC. The V gene is TRBV7-6, the J gene TRBJ2-5; 13 bases map to TRBD2. The DNA end favors TRBJ2-7, so the J call may be wrong. Germline CDR1 reads SGHVS; CDR2 reads FNYEAQ. This CDR3 contains 14 residues.

The CDR3 DNA sequence: TGTGCCAGCAACCTAGGGGCAGGGCGCCCCTACGAGCAGTACTTC. Translated, it gives CASNLGAGRPYEQYF. The chain joins TRBV6-1 to TRBJ2-7; possible D gene TRBD1, 5 bases. The CDR3 runs to 15 residues. V was trimmed by 7 bases and J by 2 bases, leaving 18 bases between them. CDR1 is MNHNS, CDR2 SASEGT, per germline.

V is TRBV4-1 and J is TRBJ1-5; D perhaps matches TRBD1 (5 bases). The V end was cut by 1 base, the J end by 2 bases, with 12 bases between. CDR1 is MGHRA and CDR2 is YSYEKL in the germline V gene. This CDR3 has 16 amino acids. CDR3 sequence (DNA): TGCGCCAGCAGCCAAGGCAGGGAACTTCGCAATCAGCCCCAGCATTTT. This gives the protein CASSQGRELRNQPQHF.

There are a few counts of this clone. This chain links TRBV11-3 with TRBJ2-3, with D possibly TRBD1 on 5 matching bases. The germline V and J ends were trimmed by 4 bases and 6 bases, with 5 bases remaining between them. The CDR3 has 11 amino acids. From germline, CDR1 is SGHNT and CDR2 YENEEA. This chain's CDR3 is CASSSGDTQYF. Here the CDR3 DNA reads TGTGCCAGCAGCTCAGGGGATACGCAGTATTTT.

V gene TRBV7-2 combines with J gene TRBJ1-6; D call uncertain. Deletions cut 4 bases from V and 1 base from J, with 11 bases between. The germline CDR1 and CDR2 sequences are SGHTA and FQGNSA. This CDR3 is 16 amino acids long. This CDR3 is CASSSLLRSYNSPLHF. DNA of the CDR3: TGTGCCAGCAGCTCCCTCTTGAGGTCCTATAATTCACCCCTCCACTTT.

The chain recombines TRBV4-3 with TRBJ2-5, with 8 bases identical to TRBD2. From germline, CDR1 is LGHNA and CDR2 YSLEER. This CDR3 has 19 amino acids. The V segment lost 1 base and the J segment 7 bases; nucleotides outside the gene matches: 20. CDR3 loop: CASSQVSLPASGPPGTQYF. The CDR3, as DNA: TGCGCCAGCAGCCAAGTTAGTCTTCCGGCTAGCGGGCCTCCGGGGACCCAGTACTTC.

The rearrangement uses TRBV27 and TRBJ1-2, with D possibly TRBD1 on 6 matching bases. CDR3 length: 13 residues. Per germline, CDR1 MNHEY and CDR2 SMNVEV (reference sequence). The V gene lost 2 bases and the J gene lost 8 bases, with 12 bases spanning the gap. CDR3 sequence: CASSLTGRDGYTF. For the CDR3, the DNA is TGTGCCAGCAGTTTAACAGGGAGGGACGGCTACACCTTC.